Included here is one T cell receptor beta chain sequence, with context. Its antigen is undetermined. This sample is part of a study of Tregs in tolerant kidney transplant recipients. Turning to the study itself: Mixed chimerism was transient after nonmyeloablative marrow transplants from related graft donors.

Produced via immunoSEQ multiplex PCR; TCRdb's table is partial and in-frame only. The sample shows about 83,000 clones, roughly 98% of them seen only once. Per germline, CDR1 LNHDA and CDR2 SQIVND (reference sequence). V was clipped by 5 bases and J by 5 bases; unmatched bases: 9. The CDR3 is made up of 15 amino acids. Broader study findings: Some patients' samples used different primers over time, so nucleotide sequences weren't comparable.

The chain employs TRBV19 and TRBJ2-5; 9 nucleotides agree with TRBD1. This clonotype was sampled from a human donor who received a combined kidney and bone marrow transplant. The sample in question was CD4+ T cells from blood, obtained before the transplant. The CDR3 here is CASSSRDRVWETQYF. Here the CDR3 DNA reads TGTGCCAGTAGTTCCCGGGACAGGGTTTGGGAGACCCAGTACTTC.